The next 15 T cell receptor delta chains were all read from a single sample in a study of Vδ1+ human thymocytes (dated by TCRdb to about 2018). Paper-wide results and their limitations: Unlike the oligoclonal repertoires in peripheral blood, the thymic TRG and TRD repertoires appeared highly polyclonal, with Gaussian CDR3 length distributions.

Their antigens are not known. TCRdb records Illumina MiSeq as the sequencer. RNA was isolated using the RNeasy mini kit, and reverse transcription was performed with Superscript III. Multiplex PCR was used to generate CDR3 amplicons, with pooled V-gene forward primers and a constant-region reverse primer carrying Illumina adaptor overhangs. TCRdb called clones afresh from the public reads with CATT; identical DNA rows were later merged. Within this sample are about 58,000 delta-chain clones, with over 12% of them counted one time only. The ten largest make up 0.39% of the sample. Source material: Vdelta1+ gamma-delta thymocytes from the thymus. In light of the paper, this sample's cell subset or site label describes: FACS-sorted CD3+ TCRalphabeta- TCRVdelta1+ TCRVdelta2- thymocytes. The receptor set was obtained from a girl in the first two years of life who had congenital heart surgery.

The chain employs TRDV1 and TRDJ1; 10 bases align to TRDD3. V shed 5 bases, J shed 5 bases, and the junction held 20 bases outside the gene matches. Germline assignment: CDR1 TSWWSYY and CDR2 QGS. The CDR3 is 19 residues long. CDR3 bases: TGTGCTCTTGGGTCTCCTTCCTCTAAACTGGGGGATGCGACGGATAAACTCATCTTT. It codes for CALGSPSSKLGDATDKLIF.

This clone has more than one count but fewer than ten. The rearrangement joins TRDV1 to TRDJ1; TRDD3 matches 11 bases. The V gene's germline CDR1 is TSWWSYY and CDR2 QGS. J was trimmed by 9 bases and V by 2 bases; bases with no gene match: 20. There are 19 residues in the CDR3. CDR3 DNA: TGTGCTCTTGGGGAATTATCCTACGTACTGGGGGATAGGGTGAGGGAACTCATCTTT. The encoded protein is CALGELSYVLGDRVRELIF.

The rearrangement joins TRDV1 to TRDJ1; 8 nucleotides agree with TRDD2. CDR3 length equals 17 residues. V shed 2 bases, J shed 3 bases, and the junction held 11 bases outside the gene matches. CDR1 TSWWSYY and CDR2 QGS come from the germline V gene. The CDR3 DNA reads as TGTGCTCTTGGGGAAACCTTCCTAGGAGGGGTTGCCGATAAACTCATCTTT. Amino acids: CALGETFLGGVADKLIF.

This chain links TRDV1 with TRDJ1; tentatively, D is TRDD3 (6 bases). The CDR3 has 20 amino acids. V lost 5 bases to trimming and J lost 1 base, with 29 bases between them. The germline gives CDR1 TSWWSYY, CDR2 QGS. The chain's CDR3 is CALGPKSPSGGPVFTDKLIF. The CDR3 coding sequence is TGTGCTCTTGGGCCCAAATCCCCCTCCGGGGGACCCGTCTTCACCGATAAACTCATCTTT.

This clone has a handful of counts. The V call is TRDV1, the J call TRDJ1; D possibly uses TRDD2 or TRDD3 (9 bases each). Trimming took 0 bases from V and 0 from J, leaving 35 bases between them. Per the germline V gene, CDR1 is TSWWSYY and CDR2 is QGS. CDR3 length: 24 residues. CDR3 protein: CALGELLTPSYSGDTRQYTDKLIF. DNA of the CDR3: TGTGCTCTTGGGGAACTTCTCACCCCTTCCTACAGTGGGGATACGCGCCAGTACACCGATAAACTCATCTTT.

This clone was picked up a small number of times. The rearrangement links TRDV1 to TRDJ1; 7 nucleotides agree with TRDD3. Germline assignment: CDR1 TSWWSYY and CDR2 QGS. Trimming removed 0 bases from V and 3 bases from J; junction bases left unmatched: 28. CDR3 length equals 23 residues. CDR3 in amino acids: CALGELPPRVVRLGIGGSDKLIF. As DNA, the CDR3 is TGTGCTCTTGGGGAACTACCCCCGAGGGTTGTCCGACTGGGGATCGGGGGGTCCGATAAACTCATCTTT.

V is TRDV1 and J is TRDJ1, with 8 bases aligning to TRDD3. The CDR3 is 21 residues long. After removal of 5 bases from V and 1 base from J, the junction contained 24 bases not matched to a gene. CDR1 and CDR2 (germline): TSWWSYY, QGS. CDR3 sequence (DNA): TGTGCTCTTGGGCTGAAGGCAGGCTGGGGGACCTACGGGATTTTCACCGATAAACTCATCTTT. It specifies CALGLKAGWGTYGIFTDKLIF.

The chain uses TRDV1 and TRDJ1, with 7 nucleotides matching TRDD2. This CDR3 has 16 residues. Germline V gene data show CDR1 as TSWWSYY and CDR2 as QGS. V shed 3 bases and J 2 bases; nucleotides not matched to a gene: 9. The CDR3 nucleotides read TGTGCTCTTGGGGATCTCTCAGCCTTCCTTACCGATAAACTCATCTTT. It translates to CALGDLSAFLTDKLIF.

This clone was detected a few times. The chain uses TRDV1 and TRDJ1; 9 positions agree with TRDD3. Trimming removed 1 base from V and 4 bases from J; junction bases left unmatched: 16. The CDR3 is made up of 19 amino acids. Germline CDR1 and CDR2: TSWWSYY and QGS. The CDR3 DNA reads TGTGCTCTTGGGGAACCTCCCAACCACCGGGGGATACTGGGCGATAAACTCATCTTT. This encodes CALGEPPNHRGILGDKLIF.

This clone was picked up a small number of times. The chain combines TRDV1 with TRDJ1; weak D call: TRDD2 (6 bases). This CDR3 contains 21 residues. CDR1 is TSWWSYY and CDR2 is QGS in the germline V gene. Trimming shortened V by 5 bases and J by 0 bases, and 31 bases separated the two germline ends. The CDR3 reads CALGQWLGILQPQEYTDKLIF. Here the CDR3 DNA reads TGTGCTCTTGGGCAATGGCTCGGGATCCTACAGCCGCAGGAATACACCGATAAACTCATCTTT.

V is TRDV1 and J is TRDJ1, with 11 bases that match TRDD3. The CDR3 spans 19 residues. Germline CDR1 TSWWSYY, CDR2 QGS. Losses at the gene ends were 4 bases for V and 0 bases for J; bases not matched to a gene: 13. DNA of the CDR3: TGTGCTCTTGGGGGGACAGCAATTGGGGGATACGTGTACACCGATAAACTCATCTTT. Translation gives CALGGTAIGGYVYTDKLIF.

This clone has a handful of counts. A read error is possible here, since a much larger clone lies one base away. The chain recombines TRDV2 with TRDJ2; tentatively, D is TRDD1 or TRDD2 (5 bases each). Germline CDR1 GEAIGNYY, CDR2 EKD. CDR3 length: 19 residues. CDR3 bases: TGTGCCCGTGACACGCCGACTTCCGAGGCCCCCATAGTGTCAGCACAACTCTTCTTT. It is translated as CARDTPTSEAPIVSAQLFF.

The chain carries TRDV1 and TRDJ1; 10 bases map to TRDD3. The V gene end was trimmed by 2 bases and the J gene end by 3 bases; junction bases not matched to a gene: 18. The CDR3 runs to 20 residues. The germline V gene has CDR1 TSWWSYY and CDR2 QGS. DNA for the CDR3: TGTGCTCTTGGGGAATTCCCCTCCGTACTGGGGGATCAGTGCGCCGATAAACTCATCTTT. Its translation is CALGEFPSVLGDQCADKLIF.

In this sample, this clone turned up a few times. The genes are TRDV1 and TRDJ1; possible D gene TRDD3, 5 bases. Germline CDR1 and CDR2: TSWWSYY and QGS. The CDR3 consists of 20 residues. V shed 2 bases and J shed 2 bases, with 27 bases lying between them. The DNA for the CDR3 is TGTGCTCTTGGGGAAGTGTCAGGTGCCGGGACCTTGGGGTCGACCGATAAACTCATCTTT. Translating gives CALGEVSGAGTLGSTDKLIF.

The chain is built from TRDV1 and TRDJ1, with 8 positions matching TRDD3. This CDR3 has 17 amino acids. Trimming cost V 4 bases and J 3 bases; bases outside gene matches: 13. Germline loops: CDR1 TSWWSYY, CDR2 QGS. Written as DNA, the CDR3 is TGTGCTCTTGGGGCAACCTGGGGGACAGGTCCGGCCGATAAACTCATCTTT. This translates into CALGATWGTGPADKLIF.